This T cell receptor beta chain was retrieved from a study of OX40 agonist ivuxolimab in advanced cancers. Looking at the study overall: Ivuxolimab is an agonistic anti-OX40 (CD134) antibody, and patients were treated with it. Whole-study findings and limits: The mean number of expanded clones was higher in CD8+ T cells than in CD4+.

Collection of blood occurred at baseline, at cycle 4 day 1, and at cycle 7 day 1. This clone was observed once. The antigen is undetermined. The V end was cut by 0 bases, the J end by 0 bases, with 8 bases between. Germline V gene lookup returns CDR1 MNHEY and CDR2 SVGAGI. The CDR3 sequence is 15 residues long. Data came from immunoSEQ multiplex PCR; TCRdb stores just in-frame clones and leaves some out. Of tens of thousands of clones in the sample, roughly 90% were seen once. Sequences were derived from CD4+ or CD8+ T cells sorted from blood, sampled in a trial of the OX40 agonist ivuxolimab. The rearrangement links TRBV6-5 to TRBJ1-1, with TRBD1 as a possible D gene (5 bases). The clonotype comes from an adult with an advanced solid tumor such as melanoma, head and neck, liver or kidney cancer. The CDR3 loop is CASSYSGGMNTEAFF. The CDR3 DNA reads as TGTGCCAGCAGTTACTCCGGGGGGATGAACACTGAAGCTTTCTTT.